The 17 T cell receptor beta chains in this list originate from one sample, sequenced in a study of shared clonotypes between healthy human individuals. Some clones are missing from TCRdb's copy, which holds only in-frame ones; the method was immunoSEQ multiplex PCR. Of over 2 million clones listed, 85% to 95% were seen once; the top ten hold under 0.15%. The sequencing sample was made of naive CD4+ T cells sorted from blood. Documented subset: CD45RA+ positively selected. These receptors were collected from a man aged 18 to 29 in good health.

The rearrangement joins TRBV11-3 to TRBJ2-1, with 11 nucleotides matching TRBD1. Germline CDR1 SGHNT, CDR2 YENEEA. The CDR3 has 15 amino acids. V lost 0 bases to trimming and J lost 9 bases; unmatched junction nucleotides: 4. The CDR3, as DNA: TGTGCCAGCAGCTTAGATGGACAGGGGGCTGGTGAGCAGTTCTTC. This translates into CASSLDGQGAGEQFF.

The chain links TRBV6-1 to TRBJ1-6; no definite D call. The CDR3 sequence is 14 residues long. CDR1 is MNHNS, CDR2 SASEGT, per germline. The ends were cut back, 5 bases at V and 8 bases at J, with 13 bases in the middle. The CDR3 DNA follows: TGTGCCAGCAGTATCCGGGCCGCAGATTCACCCCTCCACTTT. Its translation is CASSIRAADSPLHF.

This chain links TRBV4-3 with TRBJ2-1; 10 bases align to TRBD2. This CDR3 contains 16 residues. CDR1 and CDR2 from the germline V gene are LGHNA and YSLEER. The junction had 7 bases not matched to a gene; V was cut back by 0 bases and J by 8 bases. The chain's CDR3 is CASSQDLASGSDEQFF. DNA of the CDR3: TGCGCCAGCAGCCAAGATCTGGCTAGCGGGAGCGATGAGCAGTTCTTC.

The chain has TRBV4-3 and TRBJ2-2; weak D call: TRBD1 (6 bases). The CDR3 consists of 16 residues. CDR1 and CDR2 from the germline V gene are LGHNA and YSLEER. V lost 3 bases and J 0 bases, leaving 11 bases between the germline ends. The CDR3 loop is CASSHEGGANTGELFF. The DNA of the CDR3 is TGCGCCAGCAGCCATGAAGGGGGAGCGAACACCGGGGAGCTGTTTTTT.

This chain links TRBV7-9 with TRBJ2-5; weak D call: TRBD2 (6 bases). This CDR3 spans 13 amino acids. Trimming removed 4 bases from V and 3 bases from J, with 9 bases in between. In germline, CDR1 is SEHNR, CDR2 FQNEAQ (reference sequence). The CDR3 region is CASSSSVKETQYF. CDR3 DNA: TGTGCCAGCAGCTCTAGCGTTAAAGAGACCCAGTACTTC.

The rearrangement links TRBV14 to TRBJ1-5; 9 bases are a match to TRBD1. The CDR3 is 19 amino acids. Germline CDR1 reads SGHDN; CDR2 reads FVKESK. Germline trimming cut 0 bases from V and 1 base from J; bases unmatched to any gene: 10. CDR3 in amino acids: CASSQDPRTGEESNQPQHF. Here the CDR3 DNA reads TGTGCCAGCAGCCAAGATCCCCGGACAGGGGAAGAGAGCAATCAGCCCCAGCATTTT.

The chain joins TRBV27 to TRBJ1-2; tentative D call: TRBD1 (5 bases). Germline CDR1 and CDR2: MNHEY and SMNVEV (reference sequence). This CDR3 spans 13 amino acids. V was shortened by 11 bases and J by 5 bases, with 18 bases between the two germline ends. CDR3 residues: CASRERSVYGYTF. The CDR3, as DNA: TGTGCCTCCAGGGAGAGGAGCGTATATGGCTACACCTTC.

The CDR3 sequence is CASSLGSLSDTQYF. CDR3 bases: TGCGCCAGCAGCTTGGGTTCTTTGTCAGATACGCAGTATTTT. This chain joins TRBV5-1 and TRBJ2-3; D uncertain. This CDR3 has 14 amino acids. Per germline, CDR1 SGHRS and CDR2 YFSETQ. V was trimmed by 0 bases and J by 4 bases, leaving 9 bases between them.

This clone was seen a single time. The rearrangement links TRBV6-1 to TRBJ1-1; D uncertain. The V end was cut by 5 bases, the J end by 7 bases, with 14 bases between. CDR3 length: 13 amino acids. Per germline, CDR1 MNHNS and CDR2 SASEGT. The CDR3 is CASSTRGNLEAFF. In DNA, the CDR3 is TGTGCCAGCAGTACGAGAGGGAACCTTGAAGCTTTCTTT.

This chain connects TRBV29-1 to TRBJ2-5; unclear D gene. Trimming cost V 8 bases and J 5 bases, with 15 bases left between them. Germline V gene lookup returns CDR1 SQVTM and CDR2 ANQGSEA. The CDR3 length is 12 residues. The CDR3 coding sequence is TGCAGCACAAGTACCGCTCCGGAGACCCAGTACTTC. It encodes CSTSTAPETQYF. Full variable domain (missing parts from reference TRBV29-1 and TRBJ2-5): SAVISQKPSRDICQRGTSLTIQCQVDSQVTMMFWYRQQPGQSLTLIATANQGSEATYESGFVIDKFPISRPNLTFSTLTVSNMSPEDSSIYLCSTSTAPETQYFGPGTRLLVL.

The chain carries TRBV5-1 and TRBJ1-1, with 12 bases fitting TRBD1. The length of the CDR3 is 14 residues. J was trimmed by 7 bases and V by 4 bases; bases with no gene match: 5. In germline, CDR1 is SGHRS, CDR2 YFSETQ. The CDR3 loop reads CASSPGQGANEAFF. In nucleotides, the CDR3 is TGCGCCAGCAGCCCGGGACAGGGGGCGAATGAAGCTTTCTTT.

About this clone itself: Other DNA sequences in the same sample also yield this CDR3. This chain uses TRBV10-3 with TRBJ2-3; D is uncertain. The CDR3 runs to 12 residues. Germline assignment: CDR1 ENHRY and CDR2 SYGVKD. V lost 2 bases to trimming and J lost 3 bases, with 3 bases between them. The CDR3 protein is CAISEPTDTQYF. The CDR3 DNA is TGTGCCATCAGTGAGCCGACAGATACGCAGTATTTT.

A remark on this clone: The same CDR3 can be traced to other DNA sequences in this sample. The chain carries TRBV19 and TRBJ2-7, with 8 bases identical to TRBD1. This CDR3 region has 13 residues. V trimming: 3 bases; J trimming: 6 bases; junction bases outside the gene matches: 4. Germline V lookup: CDR1 LNHDA, CDR2 SQIVND (reference sequence). The CDR3 coding sequence is TGTGCCAGTAGTATCACAGGGGGAGGCGAGCAGTACTTC. Translation gives CASSITGGGEQYF.

The chain joins TRBV30 to TRBJ2-7; 8 nucleotides align to TRBD1. CDR3 length: 17 residues. CDR1 and CDR2 (germline): GTSNPN, SVGIG (reference sequence). With 5 bases clipped from V and 5 bases from J, the junction kept 20 bases outside the gene matches. For the CDR3, the DNA is TGTGCCTGGTCCGACAGGGGAGACTTTCAATGGGGGGACGAGCAGTACTTC. Its protein product is CAWSDRGDFQWGDEQYF. Variable domain in full (rest from reference TRBV30 and TRBJ2-7): SQTIHQWPATLVQPVGSPLSLECTVEGTSNPNLYWYRQAAGRGLQLLFYSVGIGQISSEVPQNLSASRPQDRQFILSSKKLLLSDSGFYLCAWSDRGDFQWGDEQYFGPGTRLTVT.

The V and J genes are TRBV7-8 and TRBJ2-3, with a weak D call TRBD1 (8 bases). Germline V CDR1 and CDR2: SGHVS, FQNEAQ. The CDR3 sequence is 14 residues long. Trimming took 5 bases from V and 5 from J, leaving 14 bases between them. The CDR3 DNA follows: TGTGCCAGCAGCAAGGACAGGGAGGGAGATACGCAGTATTTT. It specifies CASSKDREGDTQYF.

This chain links TRBV29-1 with TRBJ1-1; no clear D gene. V lost 4 bases, J lost 4 bases, and 13 bases lay in between. Germline-derived CDR1 and CDR2 are SQVTM and ANQGSEA. This CDR3 is built from 13 residues. In nucleotides, the CDR3 is TGCAGCGTTGGTCGCGGTTTAGGCACTGAAGCTTTCTTT. Translating gives CSVGRGLGTEAFF.

The chain employs TRBV7-2 and TRBJ1-2; D call uncertain. The germline V gene has CDR1 SGHTA and CDR2 FQGNSA. The CDR3 is 13 residues long. V was trimmed by 1 base and J by 8 bases, leaving 11 bases between them. The CDR3 sequence: CASSLVGVQGYTF. The CDR3 DNA reads TGTGCCAGCAGCTTAGTTGGGGTGCAAGGCTACACCTTC.